This TCR beta chain was sequenced during a study of control samples from healthy donors and cancer patients. The CDR3 has 12 residues. V was shortened by 3 bases and J by 5 bases, with 5 bases between the two germline ends. The germline V gene encodes CDR1 LNHDA and CDR2 SQIVND (reference sequence). Libraries were prepared by immunoSEQ multiplex PCR; TCRdb keeps only in-frame clonotypes and omits some of them. The sample contains over 100,000 clones, roughly 90% of which appear only once. The sequenced sample consisted of blood. The gene calls are TRBV19 and TRBJ1-5; no firm D call. This sequence was found in a woman between 50 and 59 years old in good health. CDR3 sequence reads: CASSIFDQPQHF. The CDR3 DNA is TGTGCCAGTAGTATTTTCGATCAGCCCCAGCATTTT.